This TCR beta chain was documented in a study of blood T cell repertoires in COVID-19. Clones were sequenced by immunoSEQ multiplex PCR, and TCRdb holds only the in-frame ones, with some missing. The top ten hold 5.1% of the sample, which has 210,000 or so clones, approximately 79% seen once. The V gene end was trimmed by 2 bases and the J gene end by 1 base; junction bases not matched to a gene: 7. The V gene's germline CDR1 is MNHEY and CDR2 SVGEGT. CDR3 size: 16 residues. The V call is TRBV6-2 or TRBV6-3, the J call TRBJ1-1, with TRBD1 identical over 7 bases. The sequenced material came from peripheral blood. The clonotype was recovered from a human donor in a cohort sampled during active COVID-19. For the CDR3, the DNA is TGTGCCAGCAGTTACACCCATGAGGGGGCGAACACTGAAGCTTTCTTT. Translating it yields CASSYTHEGANTEAFF.